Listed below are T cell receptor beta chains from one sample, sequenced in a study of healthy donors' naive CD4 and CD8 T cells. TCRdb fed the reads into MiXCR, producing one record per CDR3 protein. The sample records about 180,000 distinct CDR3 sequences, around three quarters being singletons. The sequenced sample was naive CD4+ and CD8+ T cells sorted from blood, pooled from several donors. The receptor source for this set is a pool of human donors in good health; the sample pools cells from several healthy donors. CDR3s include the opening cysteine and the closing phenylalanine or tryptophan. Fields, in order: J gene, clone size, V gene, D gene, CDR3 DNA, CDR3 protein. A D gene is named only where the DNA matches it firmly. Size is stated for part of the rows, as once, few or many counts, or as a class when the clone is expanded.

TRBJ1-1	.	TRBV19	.	TGTGCCAGTAGTATATCAGGGTGGAACACTGAAGCTTTCTTT	CASSISGWNTEAFF
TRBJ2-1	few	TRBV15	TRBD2	TGTGCCACCAGCAGATATGGCGGGAGTCTAAATGAGCAGTTCTTC	CATSRYGGSLNEQFF
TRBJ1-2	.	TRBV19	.	TGTGCCAGTAAGGGCGGCTATGGCTACACCTTC	CASKGGYGYTF
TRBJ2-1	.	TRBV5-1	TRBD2	TGCGCCAGCAGCTTGGGGCCTAGCGGGAACCAGCTGCCCTACAATGAGCAGTTCTTC	CASSLGPSGNQLPYNEQFF
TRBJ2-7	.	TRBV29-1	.	TGCAGCGTTGTAGTCAGTTCCTACGAGCAGTACTTC	CSVVVSSYEQYF
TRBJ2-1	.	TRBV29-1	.	TGCAGCGTTGCCTGGATCGACTACAATGAGCAGTTCTTC	CSVAWIDYNEQFF
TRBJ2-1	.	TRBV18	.	TGTGCCAGCTCCCTCATACAGGGTAGATCCTACAATGAGCAGTTCTTC	CASSLIQGRSYNEQFF
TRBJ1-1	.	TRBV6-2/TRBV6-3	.	TGTGCCACCCGAGACGGAGGGGTGAACACTGAAGCTTTCTTT	CATRDGGVNTEAFF
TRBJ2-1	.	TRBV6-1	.	TGTGCCAGCAGTTCTGCCTACAATGAGCAGTTCTTC	CASSSAYNEQFF
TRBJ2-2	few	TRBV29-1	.	TGCAGCGCCGGGAGTAAGGTCGACTCCGGGGAGCTGTTTTTT	CSAGSKVDSGELFF
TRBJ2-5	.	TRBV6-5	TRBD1	TGTGCCAGCAGTGACCCTTCGACAGGGCAAGAGACCCAGTACTTC	CASSDPSTGQETQYF
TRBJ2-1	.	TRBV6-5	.	TGTGCCAGCAGTTACTCGGGAGTGCGGGGTGAGCAGTTCTTC	CASSYSGVRGEQFF
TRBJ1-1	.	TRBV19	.	TGTGCCAGTAGTACCCCAGGGTTCACTGAAGCTTTCTTT	CASSTPGFTEAFF
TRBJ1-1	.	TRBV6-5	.	TGTGCCAGCAGTAACGGGCAGGGAAGGCGAGCTTTCTTT	CASSNGQGRRAFF
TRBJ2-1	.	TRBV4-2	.	TGTGCCAGCAGGCTGCAGAGTAATGAGCAGTTCTTC	CASRLQSNEQFF
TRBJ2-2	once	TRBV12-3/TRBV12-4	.	TGTGCCAGCAGACCGACTAGGACCGGGGAGCTGTTTTTT	CASRPTRTGELFF
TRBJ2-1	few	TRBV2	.	TGTGCCAGCAGCGGCTACTCCTACAATGAGCAGTTCTTC	CASSGYSYNEQFF
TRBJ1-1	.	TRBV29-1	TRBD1	TGCAGCATACGGACTGACAGGGACTTCCTGAACACTGAAGCTTTCTTT	CSIRTDRDFLNTEAFF
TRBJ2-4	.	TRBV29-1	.	TGCAGCGTTGAAAGAGGGATAGGGAACATTCAGTACTTC	CSVERGIGNIQYF
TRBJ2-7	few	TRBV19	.	TGTGCCAGCCGCAGCGAGACAGTTTCTCCCGAGCAGTACTTC	CASRSETVSPEQYF
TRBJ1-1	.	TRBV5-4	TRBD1	TGTGCCAGCAGCTCGGGACAGGGGACCACTGAAGCTTTCTTT	CASSSGQGTTEAFF
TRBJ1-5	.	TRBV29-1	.	TGCAGCGCGAGGTTCGGTGCTTCGCAGCCCCAGCATTTT	CSARFGASQPQHF
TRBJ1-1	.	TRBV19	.	TGTGCCAGTATACGCGAAGCTTTCTTT	CASIREAFF
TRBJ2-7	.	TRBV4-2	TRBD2	TGTGCCAGCAGCCAAGGTGTTAGCGGGACCTCCTACGAGCAGTACTTC	CASSQGVSGTSYEQYF
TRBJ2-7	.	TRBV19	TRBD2	TGTGCCAGTCGAGCGGGGACCTACGAGCAGTACTTC	CASRAGTYEQYF
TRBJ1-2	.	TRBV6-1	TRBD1	TGTGCCAGCGGAAGCCCGGACAGGTCGAACACCTTC	CASGSPDRSNTF
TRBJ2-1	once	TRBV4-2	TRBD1	TGTGCCAGCAGCCAAAAGACAGGGGTAATGAATGAGCAGTTCTTC	CASSQKTGVMNEQFF
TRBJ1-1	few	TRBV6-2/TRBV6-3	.	TGTGCCAGCAGTTACCCCGCGGTGGGCGCTTTCTTT	CASSYPAVGAFF
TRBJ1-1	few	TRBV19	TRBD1	TGTGCCAGTAGGCCCACTTTACAGGGGGCGAACACTGAAGCTTTCTTT	CASRPTLQGANTEAFF
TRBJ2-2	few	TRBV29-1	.	TGCAGCGTTGATGCGGATAGCACCGGGGAGCTGTTTTTT	CSVDADSTGELFF
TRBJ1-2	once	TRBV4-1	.	TGCGCCAGCAGCCAAGATGGGGGTCCCCTCTATGGCTACACCTTC	CASSQDGGPLYGYTF
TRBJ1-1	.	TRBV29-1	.	TGCAGCGTTGATGGGGATCTGAACACTGAAGCTTTCTTT	CSVDGDLNTEAFF
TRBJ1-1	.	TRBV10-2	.	TGCGCCAGTAACGGCATGAACACTGAAGCTTTCTTT	CASNGMNTEAFF
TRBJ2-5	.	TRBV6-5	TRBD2	TGTGCCAGCAGGAGACTAGCGCTAGAGACCCAGTACTTC	CASRRLALETQYF
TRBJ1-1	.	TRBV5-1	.	TGCGCCAGCAGCTTGGAGGGACCGGATGAAGCTTTCTTT	CASSLEGPDEAFF
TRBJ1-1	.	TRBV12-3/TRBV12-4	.	TGTGCCAGCACCCACCGGGCAGGAGAAGACACTGAAGCTTTCTTT	CASTHRAGEDTEAFF
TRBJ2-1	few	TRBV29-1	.	TGCAGCGTTGAGCGCGGGGAGGCTCAAAATGAGCAGTTCTTC	CSVERGEAQNEQFF
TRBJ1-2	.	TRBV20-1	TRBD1	TGCAGTGCGACGGACAGGAGCTATAACTATGGCTACACCTTC	CSATDRSYNYGYTF
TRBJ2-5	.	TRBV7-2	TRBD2	TGTGCCAGCAGCCCGCCCTTCGCCCTCCTGACTAGCGGGAGGGGTCGGGAGACCCAGTACTTC	CASSPPFALLTSGRGRETQYF
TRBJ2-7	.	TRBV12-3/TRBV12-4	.	TGTGCCAGCGGGAGTAGGACAAAGCCCGGGTACGAGCAGTACTTC	CASGSRTKPGYEQYF
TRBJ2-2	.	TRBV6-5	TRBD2	TGTGCCAGCAGTCCACAGACTAGCGGGGCCGGCGGGGAGCTGTTTTTT	CASSPQTSGAGGELFF
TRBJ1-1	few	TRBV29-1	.	TGCAGCGGGGCCTCACAGGGTGAAGCTTTCTTT	CSGASQGEAFF
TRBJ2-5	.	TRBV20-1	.	TGCAGTGCTAGAGGTCTGGGCCTGACAGAGACCCAGTACTTC	CSARGLGLTETQYF
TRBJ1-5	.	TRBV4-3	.	TGCGCCAGCAGCCAAGATGAAGGGCTTAATCAGCCCCAGCACTTT	CASSQDEGLNQPQHF
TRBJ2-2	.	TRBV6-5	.	TGTGCCAGCAGTTACCTCCAGGGCAACACCGGGGAGCTGTTTTTT	CASSYLQGNTGELFF
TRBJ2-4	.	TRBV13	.	TGTGCCAGCAGCCCAGAGGGGCCCAAAAACATTCAGTACTTC	CASSPEGPKNIQYF
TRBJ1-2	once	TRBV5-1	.	TGCGCCAGCAGCCCCGAGGCTCTCAGTGGAGCGGGCTACACCTTC	CASSPEALSGAGYTF
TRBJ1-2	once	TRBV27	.	TGTGCCAGCAGCCAAAGGGGACACGGTGGCTACACCTTC	CASSQRGHGGYTF
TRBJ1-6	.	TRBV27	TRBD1	TGTGCCAGCAGTTTATCCGGGACAGGGTTCAGTTCACCCCTCCACTTT	CASSLSGTGFSSPLHF
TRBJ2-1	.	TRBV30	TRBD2	TGTGCCTGGAGTGTAAGCGGGATCTACAATGAGCAGTTCTTC	CAWSVSGIYNEQFF
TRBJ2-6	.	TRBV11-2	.	TGTGCCAGCAGCTTTCGCCGCGGAAGCGCCAACGTCCTGACTTTC	CASSFRRGSANVLTF
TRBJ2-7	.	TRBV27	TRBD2	TGTGCCAGCAGTTCCTGGACTAGCGGGAGGGTCGAGCAGTACTTC	CASSSWTSGRVEQYF
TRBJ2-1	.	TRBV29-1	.	TGCAGCGTTGAAGATTTGGGGAATGAGCAGTTCTTC	CSVEDLGNEQFF
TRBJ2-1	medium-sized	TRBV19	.	TGTGCCAGTGCTCCGGGCCCCTACAATGAGCAGTTCTTC	CASAPGPYNEQFF
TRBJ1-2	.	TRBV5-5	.	TGTGCCAGCAGCCAGGACACGGGGAGGGGACCTCTTGGCTACACCTTC	CASSQDTGRGPLGYTF
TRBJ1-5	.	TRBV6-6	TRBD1	TGTGCCAGCAGAACCGGGACAGGGGATGGTCAGCCCCAGCATTTT	CASRTGTGDGQPQHF
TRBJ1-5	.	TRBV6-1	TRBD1	TGTGCCAGCAGTCGACAGGGGGGACAGCCCCAGCATTTT	CASSRQGGQPQHF
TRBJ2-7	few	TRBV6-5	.	TGTGCCAGCAGTCTCGTGATCGGGGGGCCTCTTCACGAGCAGTACTTC	CASSLVIGGPLHEQYF
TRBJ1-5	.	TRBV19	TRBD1	TGTGCCAGTAGTATCTGGGGGACAGTGAATAGCAATCAGCCCCAGCATTTT	CASSIWGTVNSNQPQHF